This TCR beta chain appears in the sequencing data of a study of T cells after somatic rescue of genetic block. TCRdb's copy holds only in-frame clones and misses some; the assay was immunoSEQ multiplex PCR. The sample includes fewer than 150,000 clones, 75% to 95% of them seen just once. The clonotype comes from a woman aged 18-35 years. The sequencing input was peripheral blood mononuclear cells (PBMCs).

The CDR3, as DNA: TGTGCCAGCAGCTCATGGACAGGGGGGGAGACCCAGTACTTC. Translated: CASSSWTGGETQYF. The rearrangement joins TRBV5-4 to TRBJ2-5, with 10 bases identical to TRBD1. After removal of 3 bases from V and 5 bases from J, the junction contained 4 bases not matched to a gene. This CDR3 has 14 amino acids. Germline V gene sequence: CDR1 SGHNT, CDR2 YYREEE (reference sequence). The variable domain in full, with the rest retrieved from reference TRBV5-4 and TRBJ2-5, is ETGVTQSPTHLIKTRGQQVTLRCSSQSGHNTVSWYQQALGQGPQFIFQYYREEENGRGNFPPRFSGLQFPNYSSELNVNALELDDSALYLCASSSWTGGETQYFGPGTRLLVL.